This T cell receptor beta chain is from a study of blood T cell repertoires in COVID-19. In the study overall: COVID-19 samples from acute and convalescent phases originated in the United States, Italy and Spain. Nucleic acid was either cDNA or gDNA, and it came from T cells, B-cell-depleted T cells, or PBMCs.

Original processing methods: The authors estimated nucleated cell counts from reference gene primer amplification. Some clones are missing from TCRdb's copy, which holds only in-frame ones; the method was immunoSEQ multiplex PCR. V, J and clone size are those of that table, while D and trimming were read from the DNA. The table has roughly 200,000 clones, around 80% seen once; the top ten hold around 7%. Germline V gene lookup returns CDR1 LGHDT and CDR2 YNNKEL (reference sequence). This CDR3 region has 14 residues. J lost 5 bases, V lost 5 bases, and 7 bases had no gene match. The Seattle patients, enrolled during active infection, were followed longitudinally.

Sequencing was done on a sample of peripheral blood. The chain links TRBV3-1 (or the pseudogene TRBV3-2) to TRBJ1-2, with 8 bases that match TRBD1. The clonotype comes from a woman aged 40 to 50 with COVID-19, enrolled during active disease. The CDR3 coding sequence is TGTGCCAGCAGCAGACAAAACAGGGGGTATGGCTACACCTTC. Amino acid sequence: CASSRQNRGYGYTF.